This TCR beta chain was recorded in a study of technical replicates of blood from a few donors. The method was immunoSEQ multiplex PCR; TCRdb's version includes in-frame clones alone and lacks a portion of them. The data hold about 84,000 clones, with about 92% observed a single time. The CDR3 runs 13 residues. V gave up 2 bases and J gave up 5 bases, with 13 bases separating them. From germline, CDR1 is SQVTM and CDR2 ANQGSEA. The material sequenced was T cells isolated from PBMCs. The chain uses TRBV29-1 and TRBJ2-7; D unresolved. The source of this sequence is a human donor in good health. In nucleotides, the CDR3 is TGCAGCGTTGAACAGGAAAACATGGACGAGCAGTACTTC. Its translation is CSVEQENMDEQYF.